This T cell receptor (beta chain) was sequenced for a study of Graves' ophthalmopathy and Graves' hyperthyroidism. Study-level points and caveats: With a specificity of about 75% and a sensitivity of approximately 68%, the model predicted ophthalmopathy progression.

The table lists this clonotype with many counts. The antigen is undetermined. Ophthalmopathy was moderately-to-severely active, CAS at least 3, NOSPECS at least 4, lasting under 3 months. Other autoimmune diseases, uncontrolled infections, pregnancy or lactation ruled patients out of participation. Amplification targeted the TCR beta CDR3 regions, with RNA transcripts as the source material. HTBI primers served in a first-round RT-PCR, which a second-round multiplex PCR followed. TCRdb re-analysed the multiplex PCR reads in MiXCR, keeping a single row per CDR3 protein. The profile covers 300,000 to 400,000 distinct CDR3 sequences, with roughly 17% appearing a single time and roughly an eighth taken by the ten largest. The CDR3 length is 15 residues. Deletions cut 0 bases from V and 0 bases from J, with 7 bases between. The germline CDR1 and CDR2 sequences are SGHRS and YFSETQ.

V usage is TRBV5-1 and J usage is TRBJ1-3; D unresolved. The receptor's source is an adult man with Graves' ophthalmopathy. The sample comprised peripheral blood. CDR3 DNA sequence: TGCGCCAGCAGCTTGGCCTCAAGCTCTGGAAACACCATATATTTT. It translates to CASSLASSSGNTIYF.